This TCR beta chain came from a study of metastatic and nonmetastatic thyroid tumors. Study-level background: The authors compared repertoires across blood and tumor or nodule tissue from malignant and benign thyroid patients.

Germline lookup yields CDR1 SGHAT and CDR2 FQDESV (reference sequence). This CDR3 is built from 14 residues. Unmatched junction bases numbered 5, after V lost 5 bases and J lost 4 bases. As processed by the authors: A distant-metastasis classifier for papillary thyroid cancer was built using CDR3 differences across clinicopathological groups. MiXCR reprocessed the PCR reads for TCRdb. TCRdb, not the authors, supplied the V and J calls. The table shows about 22,000 clones, with more than 15% occurring only once. Prior to thyroid surgery, none of the patients had received any treatment. The study, taken as a whole, reports: Malignant thyroid tumors reportedly had TCR beta diversity that was significantly higher than in benign nodules, in blood and tumor.

This clone was found many times. The target antigen is unknown. A much more abundant neighbour one base away suggests this may be a read error. Without the conserved terminal phenylalanine or tryptophan, this CDR3 likely stems from a read error. Additional DNA sequences in this sample encode the identical CDR3. This clonotype was sampled from a male donor with papillary thyroid cancer or a benign thyroid nodule (not recorded which). Some clones in this sample may be carry-over from other donors' samples. The sequencing input was adjacent normal tissue. The rearrangement links TRBV11-1 to TRBJ1-1; the match to TRBD1 covers 9 bases. The DNA for the CDR3 is TGTGCCAGCAGCAAGGGACAGGGTCGCACTGAAGCTTTCTGT. The encoded protein is CASSKGQGRTEAFC.